This TCR beta chain was sequenced during a study of cytomegalovirus exposure and HLA in healthy donors. Study outcomes and limitations: Cytomegalovirus association was listed for around 170 TCR beta chains. It was reported that the classifier diagnosed cytomegalovirus status with high specificity and sensitivity in both the original and validation cohorts. There were a few CMV-associated chains whose specificity for CMV antigens was confirmed in vitro. Rare TCR sequences dominated, though some public TCRs recurred in many donors.

This clone was detected a few times. Its antigen remains unidentified. Profiled with immunoSEQ multiplex PCR; TCRdb holds only in-frame clones, not every one. The top ten hold approximately 1% of the sample, which has approximately 260,000 clones, approximately 83% seen once. The junction had 8 bases not matched to a gene; V was cut back by 7 bases and J by 6 bases. The CDR3 contains 14 residues. Per the germline V gene, CDR1 is WSHSY and CDR2 is SAAADI. V usage is TRBV10-2 and J usage is TRBJ2-7; 11 nucleotides match TRBD2. This TCR was recovered from a woman aged 18 to 35 in good health and CMV-seronegative. Sequencing was carried out using PBMCs. DNA of the CDR3: TGCGCCAGCAAAGCTACTAGCGGGAGTACCGAGCAGTACTTC. Its protein product is CASKATSGSTEQYF.